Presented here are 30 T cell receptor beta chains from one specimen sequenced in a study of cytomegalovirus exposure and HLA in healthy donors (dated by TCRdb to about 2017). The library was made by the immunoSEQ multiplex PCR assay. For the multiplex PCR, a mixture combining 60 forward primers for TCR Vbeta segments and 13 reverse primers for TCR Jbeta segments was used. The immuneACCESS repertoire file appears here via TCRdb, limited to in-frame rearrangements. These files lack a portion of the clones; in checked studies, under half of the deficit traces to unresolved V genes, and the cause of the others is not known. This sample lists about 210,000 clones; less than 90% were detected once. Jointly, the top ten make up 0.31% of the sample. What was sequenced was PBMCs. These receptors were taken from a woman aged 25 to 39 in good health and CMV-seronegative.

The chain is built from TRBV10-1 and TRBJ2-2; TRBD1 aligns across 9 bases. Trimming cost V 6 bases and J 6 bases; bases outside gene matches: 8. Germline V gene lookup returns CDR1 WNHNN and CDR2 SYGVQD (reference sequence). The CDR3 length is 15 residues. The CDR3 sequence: CASSEGQGRAGELFF. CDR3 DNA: TGCGCCAGCAGCGAGGGACAGGGAAGAGCCGGGGAGCTGTTTTTT.

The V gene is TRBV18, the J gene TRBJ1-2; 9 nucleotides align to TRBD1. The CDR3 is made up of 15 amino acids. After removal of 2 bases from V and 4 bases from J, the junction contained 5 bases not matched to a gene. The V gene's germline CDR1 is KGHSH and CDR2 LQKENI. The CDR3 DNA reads TGTGCCAGCTCACCAGGGACAGGGAATAGCTATGGCTACACCTTC. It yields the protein CASSPGTGNSYGYTF.

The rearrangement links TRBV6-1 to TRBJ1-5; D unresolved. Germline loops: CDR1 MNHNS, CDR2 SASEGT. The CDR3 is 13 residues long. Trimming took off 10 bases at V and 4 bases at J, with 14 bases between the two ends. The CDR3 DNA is TGTGCCACCGCGTCAAGTCCGAATCAGCCCCAGCATTTT. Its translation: CATASSPNQPQHF.

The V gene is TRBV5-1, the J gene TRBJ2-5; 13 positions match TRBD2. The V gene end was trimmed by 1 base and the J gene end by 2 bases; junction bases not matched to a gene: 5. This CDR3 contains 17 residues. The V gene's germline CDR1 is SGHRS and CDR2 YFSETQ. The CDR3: CASSLRLAGGLQETQYF. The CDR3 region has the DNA TGCGCCAGCAGCTTGCGACTAGCGGGGGGCCTTCAAGAGACCCAGTACTTC.

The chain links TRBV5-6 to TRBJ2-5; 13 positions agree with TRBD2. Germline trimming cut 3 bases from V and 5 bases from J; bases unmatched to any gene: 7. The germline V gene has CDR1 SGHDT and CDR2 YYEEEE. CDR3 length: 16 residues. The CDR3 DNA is TGTGCCAGCAGCTCAAGGGGACTAGCGGGGATGGAGACCCAGTACTTC. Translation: CASSSRGLAGMETQYF.

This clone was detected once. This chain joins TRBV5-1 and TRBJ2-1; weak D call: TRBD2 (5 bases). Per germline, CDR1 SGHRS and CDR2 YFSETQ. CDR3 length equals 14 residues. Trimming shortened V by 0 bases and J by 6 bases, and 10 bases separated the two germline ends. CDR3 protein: CASSLGVSGNEQFF. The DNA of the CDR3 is TGCGCCAGCAGCTTGGGAGTCAGCGGCAATGAGCAGTTCTTC.

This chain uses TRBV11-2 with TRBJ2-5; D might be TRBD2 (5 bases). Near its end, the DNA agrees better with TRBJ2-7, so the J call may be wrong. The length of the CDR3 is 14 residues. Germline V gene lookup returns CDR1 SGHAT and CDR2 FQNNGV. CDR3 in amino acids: CASSFVSSFAEQYF. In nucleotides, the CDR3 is TGTGCCAGCAGCTTCGTATCTAGCTTTGCCGAGCAGTACTTC.

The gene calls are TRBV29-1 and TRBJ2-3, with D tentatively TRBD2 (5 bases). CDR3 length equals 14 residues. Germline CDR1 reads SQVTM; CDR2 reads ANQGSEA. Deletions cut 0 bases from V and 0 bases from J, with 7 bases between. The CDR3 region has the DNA TGCAGCGTTGAAGATGAGGGTAGCACAGATACGCAGTATTTT. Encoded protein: CSVEDEGSTDTQYF.

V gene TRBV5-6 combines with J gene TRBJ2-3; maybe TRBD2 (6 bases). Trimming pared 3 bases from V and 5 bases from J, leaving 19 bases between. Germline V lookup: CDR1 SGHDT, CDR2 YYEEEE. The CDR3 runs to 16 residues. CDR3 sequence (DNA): TGTGCCAGCAGCTCCTGGGCGGGACCCCCCCGAGATACGCAGTATTTT. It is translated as CASSSWAGPPRDTQYF. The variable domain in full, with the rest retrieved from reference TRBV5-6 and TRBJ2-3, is DAGVTQSPTHLIKTRGQQVTLRCSPKSGHDTVSWYQQALGQGPQFIFQYYEEEERQRGNFPDRFSGHQFPNYSSELNVNALLLGDSALYLCASSSWAGPPRDTQYFGPGTRLTVL.

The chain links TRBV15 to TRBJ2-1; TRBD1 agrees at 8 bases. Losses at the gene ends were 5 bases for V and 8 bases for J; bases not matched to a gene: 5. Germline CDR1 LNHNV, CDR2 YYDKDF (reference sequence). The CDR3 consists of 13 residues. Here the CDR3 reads CATSRTGFDEQFF. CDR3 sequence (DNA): TGTGCCACCAGCCGGACAGGGTTCGATGAGCAGTTCTTC.

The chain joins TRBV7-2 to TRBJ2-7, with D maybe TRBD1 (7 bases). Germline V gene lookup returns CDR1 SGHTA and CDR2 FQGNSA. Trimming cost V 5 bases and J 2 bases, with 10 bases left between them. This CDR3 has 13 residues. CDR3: CASSRRGAYEQYF. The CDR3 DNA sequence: TGTGCCAGCAGCCGCAGGGGGGCCTACGAGCAGTACTTC.

The CDR3 here is CSVEGPPDEQYF. The CDR3, as DNA: TGCAGCGTTGAGGGGCCTCCCGACGAGCAGTACTTC. This sequence joins TRBV29-1 and TRBJ2-5, with D possibly being TRBD1 (5 bases). Judging by the DNA end, TRBJ2-7 fits better; the J call may be wrong. This CDR3 is 12 amino acids long. CDR1 and CDR2 from the germline V gene are SQVTM and ANQGSEA.

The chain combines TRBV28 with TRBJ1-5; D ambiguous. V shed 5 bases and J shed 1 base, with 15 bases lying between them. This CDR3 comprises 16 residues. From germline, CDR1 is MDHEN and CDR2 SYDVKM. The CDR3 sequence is CASSPERTWSNQPQHF. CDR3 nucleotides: TGTGCCAGCAGTCCCGAAAGAACATGGAGCAATCAGCCCCAGCATTTT.

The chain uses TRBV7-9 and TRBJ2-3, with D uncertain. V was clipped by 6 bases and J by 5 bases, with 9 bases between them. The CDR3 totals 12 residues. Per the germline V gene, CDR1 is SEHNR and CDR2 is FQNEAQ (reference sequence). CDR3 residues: CASSPQEDTQYF. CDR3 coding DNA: TGTGCCAGCAGTCCACAAGAAGATACGCAGTATTTT. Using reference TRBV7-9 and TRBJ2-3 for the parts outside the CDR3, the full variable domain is DTGVSQNPRHKITKRGQNVTFRCDPISEHNRLYWYRQTLGQGPEFLTYFQNEAQLEKSRLLSDRFSAERPKGSFSTLEIQRTEQGDSAMYLCASSPQEDTQYFGPGTRLTVL.

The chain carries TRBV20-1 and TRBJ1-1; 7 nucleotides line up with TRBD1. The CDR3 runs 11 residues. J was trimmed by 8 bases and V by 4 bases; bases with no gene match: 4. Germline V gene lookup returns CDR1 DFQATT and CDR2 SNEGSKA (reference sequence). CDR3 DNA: TGCAGTGCTACCGGGACAGAAGAAGCTTTCTTT. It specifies CSATGTEEAFF.

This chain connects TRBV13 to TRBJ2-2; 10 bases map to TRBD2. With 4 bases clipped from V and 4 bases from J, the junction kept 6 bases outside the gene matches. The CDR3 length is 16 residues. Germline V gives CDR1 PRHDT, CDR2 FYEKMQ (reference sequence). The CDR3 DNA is TGTGCCAGCAGCTCCCTCACTAGCGGGGCCACCGGGGAGCTGTTTTTT. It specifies CASSSLTSGATGELFF. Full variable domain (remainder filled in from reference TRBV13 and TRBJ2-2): AAGVIQSPRHLIKEKRETATLKCYPIPRHDTVYWYQQGPGQDPQFLISFYEKMQSDKGSIPDRFSAQQFSDYHSELNMSSLELGDSALYFCASSSLTSGATGELFFGEGSRLTVL.

The CDR3 is CASSVDARRVFNEQFF. CDR3 coding DNA: TGTGCCAGCAGCGTAGATGCCAGGAGGGTTTTCAATGAGCAGTTCTTC. The rearrangement uses TRBV9 and TRBJ2-1; D might be TRBD2 (6 bases). Trimming removed 0 bases from V and 6 bases from J, with 16 bases in between. The V gene's germline CDR1 is SGDLS and CDR2 YYNGEE. CDR3 length equals 16 residues.

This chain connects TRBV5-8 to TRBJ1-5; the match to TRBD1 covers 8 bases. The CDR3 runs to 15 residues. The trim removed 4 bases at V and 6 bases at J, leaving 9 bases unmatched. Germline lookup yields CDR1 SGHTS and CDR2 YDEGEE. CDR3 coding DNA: TGTGCCAGCAGCGAGGGACAGGTCGTGGGTCAGCCCCAGCATTTT. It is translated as CASSEGQVVGQPQHF.

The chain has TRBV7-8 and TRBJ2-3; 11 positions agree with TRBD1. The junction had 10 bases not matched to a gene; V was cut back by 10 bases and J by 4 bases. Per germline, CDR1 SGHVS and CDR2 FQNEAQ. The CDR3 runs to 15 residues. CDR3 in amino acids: CATWGGTGGADTQYF. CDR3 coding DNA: TGTGCCACTTGGGGCGGGACAGGGGGGGCAGATACGCAGTATTTT. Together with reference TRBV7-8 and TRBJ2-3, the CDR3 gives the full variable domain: GAGVSQSPRYKVAKRGQDVALRCDPISGHVSLFWYQQALGQGPEFLTYFQNEAQLDKSGLPSDRFFAERPEGSVSTLKIQRTQQEDSAVYLCATWGGTGGADTQYFGPGTRLTVL.

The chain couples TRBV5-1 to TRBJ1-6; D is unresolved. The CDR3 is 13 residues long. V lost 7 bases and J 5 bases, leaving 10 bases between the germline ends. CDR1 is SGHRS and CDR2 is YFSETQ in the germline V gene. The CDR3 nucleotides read TGCGCCAGCCGATTGGAGCATAATTCACCCCTCCACTTT. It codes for CASRLEHNSPLHF.

CDR3 in DNA: TGTGCCAGCAGCTTAGGGGACAGCTACGAGCAGTACTTC. It translates to CASSLGDSYEQYF. The chain links TRBV7-8 to TRBJ2-7; 7 bases are shared with TRBD1. Trimming removed 1 base from V and 3 bases from J; junction bases left unmatched: 0. The germline V gene has CDR1 SGHVS and CDR2 FQNEAQ. The CDR3 is 13 residues long. Full variable domain (rest looked up from reference TRBV7-8 and TRBJ2-7): GAGVSQSPRYKVAKRGQDVALRCDPISGHVSLFWYQQALGQGPEFLTYFQNEAQLDKSGLPSDRFFAERPEGSVSTLKIQRTQQEDSAVYLCASSLGDSYEQYFGPGTRLTVT.

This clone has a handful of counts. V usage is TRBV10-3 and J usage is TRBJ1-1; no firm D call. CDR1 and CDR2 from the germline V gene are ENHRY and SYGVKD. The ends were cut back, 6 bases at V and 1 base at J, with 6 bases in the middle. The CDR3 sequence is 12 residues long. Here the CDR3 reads CAIRGGNTEAFF. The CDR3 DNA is TGTGCCATCAGGGGAGGGAACACTGAAGCTTTCTTT.

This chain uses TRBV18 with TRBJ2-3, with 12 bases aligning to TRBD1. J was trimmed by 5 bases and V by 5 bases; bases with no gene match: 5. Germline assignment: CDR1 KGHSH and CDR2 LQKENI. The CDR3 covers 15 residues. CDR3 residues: CASSSGTGGLDTQYF. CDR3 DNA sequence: TGTGCCAGCTCATCCGGGACAGGGGGCTTAGATACGCAGTATTTT.

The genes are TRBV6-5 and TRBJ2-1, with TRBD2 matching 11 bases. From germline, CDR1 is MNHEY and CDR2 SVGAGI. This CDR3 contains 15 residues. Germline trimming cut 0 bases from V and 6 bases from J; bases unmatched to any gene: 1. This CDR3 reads CASSYSTSGVNEQFF. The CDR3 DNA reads TGTGCCAGCAGTTACTCGACTAGCGGGGTCAATGAGCAGTTCTTC.

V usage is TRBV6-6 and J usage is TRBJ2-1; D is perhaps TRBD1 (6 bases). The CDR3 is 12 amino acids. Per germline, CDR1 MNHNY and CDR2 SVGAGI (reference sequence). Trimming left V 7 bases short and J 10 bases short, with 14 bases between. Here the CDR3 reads CASNREGTEQFF. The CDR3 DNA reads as TGTGCCAGCAATCGAGAAGGGACAGAGCAGTTCTTC.

CDR3: CASEQGSTEAFF. The CDR3 DNA follows: TGTGCCAGCGAACAGGGGAGTACTGAAGCTTTCTTT. The chain recombines TRBV6-1 with TRBJ1-1; 7 bases agree with TRBD1. J was trimmed by 5 bases and V by 8 bases; bases with no gene match: 5. The V gene's germline CDR1 is MNHNS and CDR2 SASEGT. This CDR3 comprises 12 residues.

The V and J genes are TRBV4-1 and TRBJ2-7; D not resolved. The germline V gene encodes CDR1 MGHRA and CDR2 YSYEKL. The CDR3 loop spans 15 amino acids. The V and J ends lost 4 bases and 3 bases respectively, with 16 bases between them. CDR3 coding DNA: TGCGCCAGCAGCCCGTACAGTAGAGATGGCTACGAGCAGTACTTC. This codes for CASSPYSRDGYEQYF.

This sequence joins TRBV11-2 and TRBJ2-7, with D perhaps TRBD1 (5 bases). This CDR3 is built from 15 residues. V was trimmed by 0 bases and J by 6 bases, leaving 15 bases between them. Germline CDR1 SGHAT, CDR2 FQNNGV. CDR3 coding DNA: TGTGCCAGCAGCTTAGAGAGGACAATAAGTATCGAGCAGTACTTC. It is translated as CASSLERTISIEQYF.

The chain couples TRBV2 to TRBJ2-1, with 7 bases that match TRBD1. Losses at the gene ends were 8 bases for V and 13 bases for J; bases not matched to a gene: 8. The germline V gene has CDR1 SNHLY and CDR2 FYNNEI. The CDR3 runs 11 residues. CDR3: CASRGQRGQFF. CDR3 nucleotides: TGTGCCAGCCGGGGACAGAGAGGTCAGTTCTTC.

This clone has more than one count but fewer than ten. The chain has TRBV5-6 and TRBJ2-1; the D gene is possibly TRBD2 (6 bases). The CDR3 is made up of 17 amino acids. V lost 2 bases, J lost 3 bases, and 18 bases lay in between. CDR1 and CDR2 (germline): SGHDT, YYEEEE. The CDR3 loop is CASSFLSPSAGYNEQFF. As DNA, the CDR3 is TGTGCCAGCAGCTTTCTGTCTCCTTCAGCGGGCTACAATGAGCAGTTCTTC.